This T cell receptor (beta chain) was sequenced in a study of early T cells in non-severe SARS-CoV-2 infection (dated by TCRdb to the early 2020s). For the wider study: Because TCR sequencing relied on bulk RNA taken from unsorted whole blood, pairing of alpha and beta chains was not possible. The study at large found these results: VDJdb matching was skewed toward anti-spike CD8 responses and likely underestimated virus-specific expansions, missing private and CD4 specificities.

The study was a case-control design nested within a healthcare worker cohort in London, UK, with weekly nasopharyngeal swab PCR tests and blood sampling. Healthcare workers were recruited during the week of the UK lockdown, between 23 and 31 March 2020, and followed weekly for up to about 15 weeks. This clonotype was detected ten times or more. Its antigen has not been determined. Per-nucleotide qualities are absent, and no much larger clonotype sits a single base away. Library method: 5' RACE. Sequencing instrument: NextSeq 500. The TCR library protocol attached unique molecular identifiers to individual cDNA molecules to correct for sequencing error and PCR bias. TCR alpha and beta chains were both sequenced, and the abundances of alpha and beta sequences in each sample were closely correlated with each other. In the authors' own workflow: Decombinator V4 was used to perform V gene, J gene and CDR3 annotation of TCR sequences. Expanded TCRs were defined as changing significantly between any two time points under a Poisson model with p below 0.0001. Abundances of TCRs were expressed as counts per million after normalisation to the total number of TCRs sequenced in each sample. VDJdb, accessed on 1 November 2021, was searched for TCRs annotated for CMV, EBV and SARS-CoV-2, and TCRs annotated for more than one antigen were excluded. TCRdb reworked the public reads: Q25 trimming with fastp, MiXCR clone assembly, productive beta chains retained. Rows are combined by CDR3 protein, so each entry shows the most common genes and DNA. TCRdb's processing, not the authors', yielded these V and J calls. The sample contains 40,000 to 60,000 distinct CDR3 sequences, roughly 6% of them found a single time. 2.5% to 3% of the sample goes to the ten largest clones.

The TCR sequence derives from an adult who was a healthcare worker with PCR-confirmed SARS-CoV-2 infection or an uninfected control (not recorded which). Material: whole blood, obtained at baseline.

The nucleotide sequence reads TGTGCCAGTAGCCCTCTAGCGGGGGGTCCCTACAATGAGCAGTTCTTC. It codes for CASSPLAGGPYNEQFF. The receptor chain draws on TRBV19 and TRBJ2-1; 11 nucleotides in the junction match TRBD2. For CDR1 and CDR2, the germline V gene (reference sequence) lists LNHDA and SQIVND. The CDR3, from cysteine to phenylalanine, totals 16 residues. Here the CDR3 DNA is all that survives: 48 bases in frame from base 1. V has 6 bases trimmed and J has 2 bases trimmed; junction bases matching no gene number 6. The reference TRBV19 and TRBJ2-1 proteins fill in what lies around the CDR3, so the full variable domain reads DGGITQSPKYLFRKEGQNVTLSCEQNLNHDAMYWYRQDPGQGLRLIYYSQIVNDFQKGDIAEGYSVSREKKESFPLTVTSAQKNPTAFYLCASSPLAGGPYNEQFFGPGTRLTVL.